The T cell receptor beta chain under discussion was sequenced for a study of Graves' ophthalmopathy and Graves' hyperthyroidism. Turning to the study itself: Stable hyperthyroidism was defined by absence of ophthalmopathy within 18 months of follow-up. General observations from the study: Blood also harbored most expanded thyroid clonotypes above 0.001 frequency.

As for this clonotype: Its target is unknown.

The hyperthyroidism patients, aged 18 to 65, had been newly diagnosed, with under 2 months' duration. Diagnosis used clinical symptoms, serum thyroxine, TRAb, thyroid ultrasound and orbital computed tomography. The CDR3 length is 14 residues. V shed 5 bases and J 5 bases; nucleotides not matched to a gene: 8. Beta-chain TCR CDR3 regions were amplified from RNA transcripts. The first-round RT-PCR employed HTBI primers together with the Qiagen OneStep RT-PCR kit. A multiplex PCR was then performed as the second round. TCRdb ran MiXCR on the multiplex PCR reads and lists one entry per CDR3 protein. The sample lists around 1.1 million distinct CDR3 sequences, 35% to 40% occurring once.

The specimen sequenced was peripheral blood or thyroid tissue (not recorded which). This clonotype was obtained from an adult man with Graves' hyperthyroidism. V gene TRBV12-3 or TRBV12-4 combines with J gene TRBJ1-2; 7 bases align to TRBD1. CDR3 DNA: TGTGCCAGCAGTCTTGACAGGGATCTATATGGCTACACCTTC. As protein: CASSLDRDLYGYTF.